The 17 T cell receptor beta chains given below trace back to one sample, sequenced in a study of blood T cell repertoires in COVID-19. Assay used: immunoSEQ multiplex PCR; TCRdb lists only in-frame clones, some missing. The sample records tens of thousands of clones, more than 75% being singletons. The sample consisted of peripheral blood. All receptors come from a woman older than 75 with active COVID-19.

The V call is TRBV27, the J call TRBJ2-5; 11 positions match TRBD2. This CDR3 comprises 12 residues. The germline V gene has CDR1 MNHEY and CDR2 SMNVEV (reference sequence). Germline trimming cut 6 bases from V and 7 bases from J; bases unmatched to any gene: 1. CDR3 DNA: TGTGCCAGCAGAGGGACTAGCGGGACCCAGTACTTC. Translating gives CASRGTSGTQYF.

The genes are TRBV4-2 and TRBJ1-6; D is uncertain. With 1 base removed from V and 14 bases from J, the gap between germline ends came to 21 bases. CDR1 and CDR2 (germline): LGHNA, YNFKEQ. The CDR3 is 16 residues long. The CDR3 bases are TGTGCCAGCAGCCAAGCCCCCAGGATTCAGTTATCGACCCTCCACTTT. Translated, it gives CASSQAPRIQLSTLHF.

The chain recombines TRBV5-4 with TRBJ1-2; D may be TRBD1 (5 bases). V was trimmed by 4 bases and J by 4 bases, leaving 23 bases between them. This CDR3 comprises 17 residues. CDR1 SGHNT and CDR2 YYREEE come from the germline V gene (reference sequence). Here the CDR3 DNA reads TGTGCCAGCAGCCCCACAGTCACCAGGGCCGCCGTCTATGGCTACACCTTC. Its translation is CASSPTVTRAAVYGYTF.

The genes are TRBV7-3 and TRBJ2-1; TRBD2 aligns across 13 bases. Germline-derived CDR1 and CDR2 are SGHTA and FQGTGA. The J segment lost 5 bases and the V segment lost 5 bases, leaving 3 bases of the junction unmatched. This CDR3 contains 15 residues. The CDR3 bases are TGTGCCAGCAGCCTACTAGCGGGAGGGCACAATGAGCAGTTCTTC. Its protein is CASSLLAGGHNEQFF.

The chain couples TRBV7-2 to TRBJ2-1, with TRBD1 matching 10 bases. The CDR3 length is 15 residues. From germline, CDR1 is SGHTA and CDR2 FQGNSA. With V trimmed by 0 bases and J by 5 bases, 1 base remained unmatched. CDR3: CASSLAGQGNNEQFF. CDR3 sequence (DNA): TGTGCCAGCAGCTTAGCGGGACAGGGGAACAATGAGCAGTTCTTC.

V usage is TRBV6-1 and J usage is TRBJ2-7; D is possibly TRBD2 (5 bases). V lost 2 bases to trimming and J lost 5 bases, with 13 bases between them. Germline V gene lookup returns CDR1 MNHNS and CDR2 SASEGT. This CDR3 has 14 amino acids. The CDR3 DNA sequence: TGTGCCAGCAGTGAAAGGCGGGCAGTGAACGAGCAGTACTTC. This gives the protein CASSERRAVNEQYF.

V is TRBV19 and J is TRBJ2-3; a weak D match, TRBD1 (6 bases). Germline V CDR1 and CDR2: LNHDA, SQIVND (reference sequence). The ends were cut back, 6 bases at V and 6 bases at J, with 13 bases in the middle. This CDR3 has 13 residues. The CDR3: CASSLQGGDTQYF. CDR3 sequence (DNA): TGTGCCAGTAGCCTACAGGGCGGGGATACGCAGTATTTT. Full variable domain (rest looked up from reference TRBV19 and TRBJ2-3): DGGITQSPKYLFRKEGQNVTLSCEQNLNHDAMYWYRQDPGQGLRLIYYSQIVNDFQKGDIAEGYSVSREKKESFPLTVTSAQKNPTAFYLCASSLQGGDTQYFGPGTRLTVL.

The CDR3 loop is CATSLAVNTGELFF. CDR3 nucleotide sequence: TGTGCCACCTCCCTAGCGGTGAACACCGGGGAGCTGTTTTTT. V and J are TRBV2 and TRBJ2-2; 7 nucleotides agree with TRBD2. V trimming: 10 bases; J trimming: 1 base; junction bases outside the gene matches: 6. CDR3 length equals 14 residues. Looked up from germline, CDR1 is SNHLY and CDR2 is FYNNEI.

The CDR3 sequence is CASSESRGLNYGYTF. The CDR3 DNA sequence: TGTGCCAGCAGTGAGAGCAGGGGTCTTAACTATGGCTACACCTTC. The V gene is TRBV6-1, the J gene TRBJ1-2, with D tentatively TRBD1 (6 bases). This CDR3 comprises 15 residues. Germline loops: CDR1 MNHNS, CDR2 SASEGT. The V end lost 3 bases, the J end lost 1 base, and 12 bases lay between the germline ends.

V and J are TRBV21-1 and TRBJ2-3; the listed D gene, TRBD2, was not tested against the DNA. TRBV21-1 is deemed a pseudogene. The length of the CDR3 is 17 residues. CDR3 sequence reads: CASSKYLAGEVTDTQYF. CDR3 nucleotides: TGTGCCAGCAGCAAATATCTAGCGGGAGAAGTCACAGATACGCAGTATTTT.

CDR3 protein: CASSTGQHNPYGYTF. As DNA, the CDR3 is TGCGCCAGCTCGACAGGGCAACATAACCCTTATGGCTACACCTTC. V gene TRBV5-1 combines with J gene TRBJ1-2; TRBD1 matches at 7 bases. J lost 5 bases, V lost 7 bases, and 14 bases had no gene match. Germline loops: CDR1 SGHRS, CDR2 YFSETQ. This CDR3 spans 15 amino acids.

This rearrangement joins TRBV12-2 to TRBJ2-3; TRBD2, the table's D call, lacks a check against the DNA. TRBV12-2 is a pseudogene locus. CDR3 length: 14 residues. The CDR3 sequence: CASRLVVPTDTQYF. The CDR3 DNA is TGTGCAAGTCGCTTAGTTGTCCCGACAGATACGCAGTATTTT.

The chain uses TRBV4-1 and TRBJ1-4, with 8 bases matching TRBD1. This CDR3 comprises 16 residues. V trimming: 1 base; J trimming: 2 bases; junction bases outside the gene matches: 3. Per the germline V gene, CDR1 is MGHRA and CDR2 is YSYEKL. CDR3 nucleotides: TGCGCCAGCAGCCAAGCTTGGACAGGGACTAATGAAAAACTGTTTTTT. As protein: CASSQAWTGTNEKLFF.

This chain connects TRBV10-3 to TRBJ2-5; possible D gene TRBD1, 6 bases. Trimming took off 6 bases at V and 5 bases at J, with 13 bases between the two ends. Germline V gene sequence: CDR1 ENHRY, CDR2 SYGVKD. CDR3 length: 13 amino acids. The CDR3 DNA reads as TGTGCCATCAGGACAAACAGGGTCGAGACCCAGTACTTC. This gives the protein CAIRTNRVETQYF.

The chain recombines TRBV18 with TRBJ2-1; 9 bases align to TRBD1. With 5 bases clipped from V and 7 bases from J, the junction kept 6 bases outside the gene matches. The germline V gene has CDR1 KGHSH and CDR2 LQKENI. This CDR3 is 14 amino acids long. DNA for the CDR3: TGTGCCAGCTCAGATAACAGGGGGCTTAATGAGCAGTTCTTC. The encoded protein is CASSDNRGLNEQFF. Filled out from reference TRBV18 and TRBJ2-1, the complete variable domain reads NAGVMQNPRHLVRRRGQEARLRCSPMKGHSHVYWYRQLPEEGLKFMVYLQKENIIDESGMPKERFSAEFPKEGPSILRIQQVVRGDSAAYFCASSDNRGLNEQFFGPGTRLTVL.

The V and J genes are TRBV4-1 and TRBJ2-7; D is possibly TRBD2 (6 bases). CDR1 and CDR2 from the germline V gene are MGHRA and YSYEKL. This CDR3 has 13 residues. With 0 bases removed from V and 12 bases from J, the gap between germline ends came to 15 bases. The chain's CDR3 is CASSQDLGTRRYF. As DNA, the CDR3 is TGCGCCAGCAGCCAAGATTTAGGGACTCGCAGGTACTTC.

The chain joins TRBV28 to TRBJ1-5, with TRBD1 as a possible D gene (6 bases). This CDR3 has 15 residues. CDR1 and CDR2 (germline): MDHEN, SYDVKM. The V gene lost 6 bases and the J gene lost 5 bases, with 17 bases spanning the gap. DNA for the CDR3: TGTGCCAGCAGCCCAACCGACAGGCTTTATCAGCCCCAGCATTTT. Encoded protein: CASSPTDRLYQPQHF.